Presented here are 19 T cell receptor beta chains from one specimen sequenced in a study of T cell repertoires in ileal Crohn's disease. Sequencing was performed with immunoSEQ multiplex PCR; in TCRdb, only in-frame clones are kept and a portion is missing. The sample lists roughly 20,000 clones, 72% occurring once. The time point denotes: neoterminal ileum biopsy at postoperative endoscopy, about 6 months after surgery. Material: ileal tissue. The source is an adult with Crohn's disease.

The V gene is TRBV20-1, the J gene TRBJ2-7; D call uncertain. CDR1 is DFQATT and CDR2 is SNEGSKA in the germline V gene (reference sequence). With 2 bases removed from V and 0 bases from J, the gap between germline ends came to 2 bases. The CDR3 runs to 11 residues. The CDR3 is CSARHSYEQYF. The CDR3 DNA follows: TGCAGTGCTAGACACTCCTACGAGCAGTACTTC.

The CDR3 nucleotides are TGCGCCAGCAGCCAAGATGATGCAGGCTTTAGGCCCCTCCACTTT. Translating gives CASSQDDAGFRPLHF. The rearrangement uses TRBV4-1 and TRBJ1-6, with D unresolved. CDR3 length equals 15 residues. The V gene's germline CDR1 is MGHRA and CDR2 YSYEKL. V lost 0 bases to trimming and J lost 13 bases, with 16 bases between them.

The V gene is TRBV2, the J gene TRBJ1-1; D gene ambiguous. V gave up 4 bases and J gave up 4 bases, with 10 bases separating them. Looked up from germline, CDR1 is SNHLY and CDR2 is FYNNEI. The CDR3 is 13 amino acids. The CDR3 DNA reads TGTGCCAGCAGTGGGCGGGGAGTCACTGAAGCTTTCTTT. This codes for CASSGRGVTEAFF.

The chain has TRBV9 and TRBJ2-2; weak D call: TRBD1 (5 bases). V was clipped by 2 bases and J by 5 bases, with 10 bases between them. Germline V lookup: CDR1 SGDLS, CDR2 YYNGEE. This CDR3 is built from 14 residues. The CDR3 here is CASSVQGWTGELFF. The CDR3 DNA reads as TGTGCCAGCAGCGTCCAGGGCTGGACCGGGGAGCTGTTTTTT. Looking up the rest from reference TRBV9 and TRBJ2-2 gives the full variable domain: DSGVTQTPKHLITATGQRVTLRCSPRSGDLSVYWYQQSLDQGLQFLIQYYNGEERAKGNILERFSAQQFPDLHSELNLSSLELGDSALYFCASSVQGWTGELFFGEGSRLTVL.

The gene calls are TRBV7-8 and TRBJ2-7, with 9 bases identical to TRBD2. The germline V gene has CDR1 SGHVS and CDR2 FQNEAQ. V trimming: 5 bases; J trimming: 5 bases; junction bases outside the gene matches: 7. The CDR3 sequence is 14 residues long. CDR3 nucleotides: TGTGCCAGCAGCCCCCGGGGACTAGCCAACGAGCAGTACTTC. Amino acids: CASSPRGLANEQYF.

The genes are TRBV5-1 and TRBJ2-5, with 11 bases fitting TRBD1. This CDR3 has 17 amino acids. Trimming cost V 4 bases and J 5 bases; bases outside gene matches: 13. Germline CDR1 SGHRS, CDR2 YFSETQ. CDR3 residues: CASSVGQGAFMQETQYF. The CDR3 DNA sequence: TGCGCCAGCAGCGTTGGACAGGGGGCTTTTATGCAGGAGACCCAGTACTTC. Full variable domain (missing parts from reference TRBV5-1 and TRBJ2-5): KAGVTQTPRYLIKTRGQQVTLSCSPISGHRSVSWYQQTPGQGLQFLFEYFSETQRNKGNFPGRFSGRQFSNSRSEMNVSTLELGDSALYLCASSVGQGAFMQETQYFGPGTRLLVL.

The chain uses TRBV6-5 and TRBJ2-7; weak D call: TRBD1 (6 bases). The CDR3 is 11 residues long. Germline-derived CDR1 and CDR2 are MNHEY and SVGAGI. Trimming cost V 7 bases and J 7 bases, with 11 bases left between them. The CDR3 region has the DNA TGTGCCAGCAACCAGGGGTTGGAGCAGTACTTC. This encodes CASNQGLEQYF.

The J gene is TRBJ2-1, the V gene TRBV28, with a weak D call TRBD2 (5 bases). The CDR3 is made up of 10 amino acids. Germline values: CDR1 MDHEN, CDR2 SYDVKM. The V end was cut by 10 bases, the J end by 11 bases, with 12 bases between. The CDR3 sequence: CATRSGKQFF. In nucleotides, the CDR3 is TGTGCCACACGTTCGGGAAAGCAGTTCTTC.

This sequence joins TRBV5-1 and TRBJ2-2, with a weak D call TRBD2 (5 bases). Germline assignment: CDR1 SGHRS and CDR2 YFSETQ. Trimming took 6 bases from V and 6 from J, leaving 21 bases between them. This CDR3 is built from 16 residues. The CDR3 sequence: CASTGGSPRFPGELFF. The CDR3 nucleotides read TGCGCCAGCACCGGTGGGAGTCCCCGATTTCCCGGGGAGCTGTTTTTT.

This clone is medium-sized. V and J are TRBV10-1 and TRBJ1-2; 7 bases are a match to TRBD1. The CDR3 is 14 residues long. J lost 12 bases, V lost 0 bases, and 10 bases had no gene match. CDR1 is WNHNN, CDR2 SYGVQD, per germline (reference sequence). In DNA form, the CDR3 reads TGCGCCAGCAGTGAGTCGACTCAGGCAGGGGGTCACACCTTC. Translated: CASSESTQAGGHTF.

The chain links TRBV5-1 to TRBJ1-2; maybe TRBD1 (5 bases). This CDR3 comprises 12 residues. Looked up from germline, CDR1 is SGHRS and CDR2 is YFSETQ. The V end lost 5 bases, the J end lost 8 bases, and 13 bases lay between the germline ends. The CDR3 spells CASRSGDWGYTF. CDR3 bases: TGCGCCAGCAGGTCCGGGGACTGGGGCTACACCTTC.

This clone has a single count. The V gene is TRBV7-2, the J gene TRBJ2-1; 10 nucleotides line up with TRBD1. This CDR3 contains 15 residues. V trimming: 4 bases; J trimming: 7 bases; junction bases outside the gene matches: 7. Germline CDR1 SGHTA, CDR2 FQGNSA. CDR3 region: CASSSTGGDVNEQFF. The CDR3, as DNA: TGTGCCAGCAGCTCGACAGGGGGCGATGTTAATGAGCAGTTCTTC.

The genes are TRBV5-6 and TRBJ2-1, with D possibly matching TRBD1 (5 bases). The CDR3 spans 16 residues. V lost 2 bases to trimming and J lost 4 bases, with 16 bases between them. The germline V gene has CDR1 SGHDT and CDR2 YYEEEE. The CDR3 is CASSLPRGGAYNEQFF. The CDR3 nucleotides are TGTGCCAGCAGCTTACCTAGGGGCGGAGCTTACAATGAGCAGTTCTTC.

The rearrangement uses TRBV9 and TRBJ1-2; D is possibly TRBD1 (5 bases). This CDR3 region has 14 residues. The V end lost 0 bases, the J end lost 7 bases, and 13 bases lay between the germline ends. Germline CDR1 is SGDLS and CDR2 is YYNGEE. This CDR3 is CASSVESGVGGYTF. CDR3 in DNA: TGTGCCAGCAGCGTAGAGTCGGGGGTTGGTGGCTACACCTTC. The entire variable domain, with the rest obtained from reference TRBV9 and TRBJ1-2, is as follows: DSGVTQTPKHLITATGQRVTLRCSPRSGDLSVYWYQQSLDQGLQFLIQYYNGEERAKGNILERFSAQQFPDLHSELNLSSLELGDSALYFCASSVESGVGGYTFGSGTRLTVV.

The CDR3 is CASRGLATGDTQYF. In DNA, the CDR3 is TGTGCCAGCAGGGGACTAGCGACGGGAGATACGCAGTATTTT. V and J are TRBV25-1 and TRBJ2-3; 10 bases match TRBD2. Germline CDR1 and CDR2: MGHDK and SYGVNS. Germline trimming cut 6 bases from V and 5 bases from J; bases unmatched to any gene: 5. The CDR3 is made up of 14 amino acids.

This clone was detected a few times. The chain employs TRBV14 and TRBJ2-7; D ambiguous. CDR1 SGHDN and CDR2 FVKESK come from the germline V gene. The germline V and J ends were trimmed by 4 bases and 5 bases, with 15 bases remaining between them. This CDR3 spans 14 amino acids. CDR3 region: CASSPTWAPHEQYF. The DNA for the CDR3 is TGTGCCAGCAGCCCTACTTGGGCACCTCACGAGCAGTACTTC.

This chain connects TRBV5-4 to TRBJ2-3; D ambiguous. This CDR3 is 12 amino acids long. Per the germline V gene, CDR1 is SGHNT and CDR2 is YYREEE (reference sequence). The V end lost 4 bases, the J end lost 4 bases, and 7 bases lay between the germline ends. The CDR3 region is CASSLTSDTQYF. The CDR3 DNA sequence: TGTGCCAGCAGCCTAACTTCAGATACGCAGTATTTT.

The chain links TRBV15 to TRBJ2-4, with TRBD2 matching 7 bases. The CDR3 extends over 18 amino acids. From germline, CDR1 is LNHNV and CDR2 YYDKDF (reference sequence). V shed 0 bases, J shed 2 bases, and the junction held 10 bases outside the gene matches. Written as DNA, the CDR3 is TGTGCCACCAGCAGAGAACGAGGCGGGGGTTCATCCAAAAACATTCAGTACTTC. It codes for CATSRERGGGSSKNIQYF.

The rearrangement joins TRBV20-1 to TRBJ2-7; the D is unclear. From germline, CDR1 is DFQATT and CDR2 SNEGSKA (reference sequence). The CDR3 contains 11 residues. Deletions cut 3 bases from V and 0 bases from J, with 3 bases between. The CDR3 DNA reads TGCAGTGCTAGTCTCTCCTACGAGCAGTACTTC. Protein: CSASLSYEQYF.